These 10 T cell receptor beta chains share one sample of origin, sequenced in a study of blood T cell repertoires in COVID-19. Clones were read by immunoSEQ multiplex PCR, and TCRdb kept only the in-frame ones, dropping some. Of around 230,000 clones in the sample, 88% were seen once. The sample taken for sequencing was PBMCs or T cells enriched from blood (not recorded which). These receptors originate from a woman in her 30s who had recovered from COVID-19.

V is TRBV7-9 and J is TRBJ1-5; the D gene is possibly TRBD1 (6 bases). Trimming stripped 5 bases from V and 5 bases from J, with 13 bases between. The CDR3 contains 14 residues. Looked up from germline, CDR1 is SEHNR and CDR2 is FQNEAQ (reference sequence). In nucleotides, the CDR3 is TGTGCCAGCAGCCCTCCCGCAGGGGATCAGCCCCAGCATTTT. Its translation: CASSPPAGDQPQHF.

This chain uses TRBV24-1 with TRBJ1-2; 9 positions match TRBD1. The CDR3 consists of 15 residues. Germline V gives CDR1 KGHDR, CDR2 SFDVKD. The J segment lost 7 bases and the V segment lost 7 bases, leaving 12 bases of the junction unmatched. The CDR3 protein is CATRMGTGWERGYTF. The CDR3 nucleotides are TGTGCCACCAGGATGGGGACAGGGTGGGAGCGTGGCTACACCTTC.

V gene TRBV6-5 combines with J gene TRBJ1-1; tentative D call: TRBD1 (5 bases). Germline values: CDR1 MNHEY, CDR2 SVGAGI. The length of the CDR3 is 13 residues. Trimming removed 10 bases from V and 2 bases from J, with 14 bases in between. The CDR3 here is CATGGAPNTEAFF. Here the CDR3 DNA reads TGTGCCACCGGGGGTGCACCAAACACTGAAGCTTTCTTT.

The rearrangement uses TRBV2 and TRBJ2-3; possibly TRBD2 for D (5 bases). The germline V gene encodes CDR1 SNHLY and CDR2 FYNNEI. Trimming removed 6 bases at V and 1 base at J, with 11 bases between. This CDR3 region has 14 residues. The CDR3 DNA reads as TGTGCCAGCAGGGTAGCGTCAGGCACAGATACGCAGTATTTT. It encodes CASRVASGTDTQYF.

The rearrangement uses TRBV15 and TRBJ1-4; a possible D gene is TRBD1 (5 bases). CDR1 is LNHNV, CDR2 YYDKDF, per germline (reference sequence). CDR3 length: 14 residues. The ends were cut back, 0 bases at V and 8 bases at J, with 10 bases in the middle. The CDR3 protein is CATSRDRGEEKLFF. CDR3 in DNA: TGTGCCACCAGCAGAGATAGGGGCGAAGAAAAACTGTTTTTT.

On this clone itself: In the same sample, other DNA sequences code for this CDR3. V gene TRBV28 combines with J gene TRBJ2-1; TRBD1 might be the D (6 bases). CDR3 size: 16 residues. Trimming removed 0 bases from V and 0 bases from J, with 9 bases in between. Per the germline V gene, CDR1 is MDHEN and CDR2 is SYDVKM. The CDR3: CASSLWRGSSYNEQFF. CDR3 DNA: TGTGCCAGCAGTTTATGGAGGGGGAGCTCCTACAATGAGCAGTTCTTC.

The rearrangement joins TRBV21-1 to TRBJ2-1; TRBD2 is taken as the D call from the table, unchecked against the DNA. TRBV21-1 is classified as a pseudogene. This CDR3 contains 17 residues. CDR3 region: CASSKTSSGSSYNEQFF. CDR3 sequence (DNA): TGTGCCAGCAGCAAAACTTCTAGCGGTAGCTCCTACAATGAGCAGTTCTTC.

The chain links TRBV15 to TRBJ1-2; no firm D call. V was shortened by 1 base and J by 0 bases, with 6 bases between the two germline ends. Germline-derived CDR1 and CDR2 are LNHNV and YYDKDF (reference sequence). This CDR3 spans 14 amino acids. For the CDR3, the DNA is TGTGCCACCAGCAGAGGAGCGACTAACTATGGCTACACCTTC. This gives the protein CATSRGATNYGYTF.

This clone was recorded only once. The chain couples TRBV15 to TRBJ1-5; 8 bases align to TRBD1. The CDR3 is made up of 15 amino acids. Germline CDR1 and CDR2: LNHNV and YYDKDF (reference sequence). Trimming removed 3 bases from V and 2 bases from J; junction bases left unmatched: 3. For the CDR3, the DNA is TGTGCCACCAGCAGGACAGGGGTTGGCAATCAGCCCCAGCATTTT. Translating gives CATSRTGVGNQPQHF.

V usage is TRBV5-5 and J usage is TRBJ2-7, with D possibly being TRBD1 (6 bases). Trimming removed 5 bases at V and 2 bases at J, with 20 bases between. Germline V gene lookup returns CDR1 SGHKS and CDR2 YYEKEE (reference sequence). The CDR3 sequence is 16 residues long. The CDR3, as DNA: TGTGCCAGCAGTAAATTACAGGGACCTAATACCTACGAGCAGTACTTC. As protein: CASSKLQGPNTYEQYF.